This T cell receptor (beta chain) originates from a study of cytomegalovirus exposure and HLA in healthy donors. Study in general: Researchers previously reported finding fewer than 140 million unique TCR beta sequences from 150 million to 200 million T cells.

This PCR relied on a set of 60 Vbeta primers and 13 Jbeta primers. Clones were sequenced by immunoSEQ multiplex PCR, and TCRdb holds only the in-frame ones, with some missing. This table has some 200,000 clones, over 75% appearing once. The V and J ends lost 3 bases and 3 bases respectively, with 14 bases between them. Germline V gene sequence: CDR1 MGHDK, CDR2 SYGVNS. This CDR3 has 16 residues. This clone was seen only once. Antigen: not known. General study points: A later analysis linked a missense variant in DCLRE1C to the trimming of TCR beta V and J genes. An analysis was carried out later, and it reportedly showed fewer N-insertions in an Asian-associated ancestry cluster than the approximately 680-donor mean. The authors reported that TCR beta sequences could predict HLA-A and HLA-B alleles. These predictions were accurate for most subjects in the first cohort.

The chain combines TRBV25-1 with TRBJ1-4; D is unresolved. The TCR sequence derives from a woman aged 25-40 years in good health and CMV-seronegative. The material sequenced was PBMCs. The chain's CDR3 is CASSESSFRSNEKLFF. The CDR3 DNA reads TGTGCCAGCAGTGAGTCAAGTTTCAGGTCTAATGAAAAACTGTTTTTT.